The TCR beta chain under discussion was sequenced for a study of cytomegalovirus exposure and HLA in healthy donors. Overall study findings and caveats: In a later analysis, DRB1 alleles had the most associated TCRs; HLA-C alleles the fewest. Previous analysis showed most TCR beta V segments were productive about 87% or about 30% of the time.

PCR primers comprised 60 Vbeta and 13 Jbeta primers. Assay: immunoSEQ multiplex PCR; the TCRdb copy retains only in-frame clones and omits some. The table shows more than 100,000 clones, with roughly 79% occurring only once. Comments on this clone: Antigen specificity is unknown.

Per the germline V gene, CDR1 is MNHEY and CDR2 is SVGAGI. The ends were cut back, 4 bases at V and 7 bases at J, with 16 bases in the middle. This CDR3 has 14 residues. The gene calls are TRBV6-5 and TRBJ1-2; D remains ambiguous. Input material: PBMCs. The receptor's source is a male donor in good health and CMV-seronegative. This chain's CDR3 is CASSSEAGGSGYTF. The CDR3, as DNA: TGTGCCAGCAGTTCAGAAGCGGGAGGCTCTGGCTACACCTTC.